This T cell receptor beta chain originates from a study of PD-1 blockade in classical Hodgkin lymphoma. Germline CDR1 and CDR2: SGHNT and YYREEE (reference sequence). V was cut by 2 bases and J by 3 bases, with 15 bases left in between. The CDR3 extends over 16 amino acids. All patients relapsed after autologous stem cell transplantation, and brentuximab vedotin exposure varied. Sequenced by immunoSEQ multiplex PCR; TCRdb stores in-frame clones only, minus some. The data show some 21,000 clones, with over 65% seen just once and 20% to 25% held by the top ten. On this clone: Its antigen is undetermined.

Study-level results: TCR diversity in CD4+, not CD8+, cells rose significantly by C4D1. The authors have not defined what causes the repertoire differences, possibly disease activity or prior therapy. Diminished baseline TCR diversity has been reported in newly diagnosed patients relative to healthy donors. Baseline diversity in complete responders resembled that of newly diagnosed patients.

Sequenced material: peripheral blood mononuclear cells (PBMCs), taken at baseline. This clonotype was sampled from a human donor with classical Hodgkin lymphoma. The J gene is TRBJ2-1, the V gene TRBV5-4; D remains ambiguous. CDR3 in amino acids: CASSLVLGNGYNEQFF. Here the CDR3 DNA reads TGTGCCAGCAGCTTAGTATTGGGGAACGGCTACAATGAGCAGTTCTTC.